Shown below are 32 T cell receptor beta chains from a single sample sequenced in a study of long-term antiretroviral therapy in people with HIV. Running of the v3.0 immunoSEQ assay took place at survey level. Profiled with immunoSEQ multiplex PCR; TCRdb holds only in-frame clones, not every one. This sample has 20,000 or so clones, with approximately 80% found just once. The sample here was unsorted PBMCs, taken 0.6 years after starting antiretroviral therapy. The receptors derive from a woman aged 18-29 years with HIV.

The chain joins TRBV18 to TRBJ2-7; D is undetermined. The ends were cut back, 2 bases at V and 0 bases at J, with 11 bases in the middle. Germline V lookup: CDR1 KGHSH, CDR2 LQKENI. This CDR3 has 15 amino acids. Here the CDR3 reads CASSPVASHSYEQYF. The CDR3, as DNA: TGTGCCAGCTCACCAGTCGCAAGCCACTCCTACGAGCAGTACTTC.

The rearrangement links TRBV10-3 to TRBJ1-2; D is uncertain. The CDR3 length is 13 residues. Trimming removed 3 bases from V and 3 bases from J, with 8 bases in between. Germline loops: CDR1 ENHRY, CDR2 SYGVKD. The CDR3 is CAISDGEDYGYTF. Here the CDR3 DNA reads TGTGCCATCAGTGACGGGGAGGACTATGGCTACACCTTC.

This clone was detected only a few times. V and J are TRBV7-9 and TRBJ1-2; 10 nucleotides match TRBD1. V lost 4 bases, J lost 2 bases, and 7 bases stayed unmatched. Germline V gene lookup returns CDR1 SEHNR and CDR2 FQNEAQ (reference sequence). CDR3 length equals 16 residues. CDR3: CASSSSGTGANYGYTF. CDR3 sequence (DNA): TGTGCCAGCAGCTCGTCCGGGACAGGGGCCAACTATGGCTACACCTTC.

This rearrangement joins TRBV19 to TRBJ1-2; possible D gene TRBD1, 6 bases. The germline CDR1 and CDR2 sequences are LNHDA and SQIVND (reference sequence). The CDR3 runs 18 residues. V was cut by 7 bases and J by 8 bases, with 32 bases left in between. The CDR3, as DNA: TGTGCCAGTAACCTGGACAGAAACTCATCTTCATCGCTGAGCGGCTACACCTTC. As protein: CASNLDRNSSSSLSGYTF.

The J gene is TRBJ2-4, the V gene TRBV6-6; no definite D call. V lost 8 bases to trimming and J lost 4 bases, with 12 bases between them. In germline, CDR1 is MNHNY, CDR2 SVGAGI (reference sequence). This CDR3 comprises 13 residues. In DNA, the CDR3 is TGTGCCAGCTCCTACGGGCAGAAAAACATTCAGTACTTC. Its protein is CASSYGQKNIQYF.

The rearrangement uses TRBV27 and TRBJ2-1, with unresolved D. The ends were cut back, 7 bases at V and 0 bases at J, with 13 bases in the middle. The CDR3 extends over 15 amino acids. Germline values: CDR1 MNHEY, CDR2 SMNVEV (reference sequence). The CDR3 sequence is CASKGYQSSYNEQFF. Here the CDR3 DNA reads TGTGCCAGCAAAGGCTATCAGAGCTCCTACAATGAGCAGTTCTTC.

V gene TRBV19 combines with J gene TRBJ1-1; D gene ambiguous. V was clipped by 3 bases and J by 1 base, with 6 bases between them. The CDR3 is 13 residues long. CDR1 and CDR2 (germline): LNHDA, SQIVND (reference sequence). The CDR3 reads CASSIDGNTEAFF. The CDR3, as DNA: TGTGCCAGTAGTATCGACGGGAACACTGAAGCTTTCTTT.

This clone has just a few counts. This rearrangement joins TRBV5-1 to TRBJ1-1; the match to TRBD1 covers 9 bases. V lost 0 bases and J lost 4; bases outside the gene matches: 4. The CDR3 length is 15 residues. Germline CDR1 is SGHRS and CDR2 is YFSETQ. The CDR3: CASSLGDREITEAFF. Written as DNA, the CDR3 is TGCGCCAGCAGCTTGGGGGACAGGGAGATCACTGAAGCTTTCTTT.

A few counts support this clone. The chain has TRBV28 and TRBJ2-7; tentative D call: TRBD1 (6 bases). CDR3 size: 13 residues. Trimming took off 1 base at V and 2 bases at J, with 6 bases between the two ends. The germline CDR1 and CDR2 sequences are MDHEN and SYDVKM. The DNA of the CDR3 is TGTGCCAGCAGTTTATACAGGGCCTACGAGCAGTACTTC. Translated, it gives CASSLYRAYEQYF. Combining the CDR3 with reference TRBV28 and TRBJ2-7 gives the whole variable domain DVKVTQSSRYLVKRTGEKVFLECVQDMDHENMFWYRQDPGLGLRLIYFSYDVKMKEKGDIPEGYSVSREKKERFSLILESASTNQTSMYLCASSLYRAYEQYFGPGTRLTVT.

The chain couples TRBV2 to TRBJ1-2; weak D call: TRBD1 (5 bases). Trimming shortened V by 5 bases and J by 4 bases, and 14 bases separated the two germline ends. The CDR3 is made up of 14 amino acids. Germline assignment: CDR1 SNHLY and CDR2 FYNNEI. The DNA of the CDR3 is TGTGCCAGCAGTAATGGGGGATCCCTCTATGGCTACACCTTC. Its protein is CASSNGGSLYGYTF. Together with reference TRBV2 and TRBJ1-2, the CDR3 gives the full variable domain: EPEVTQTPSHQVTQMGQEVILRCVPISNHLYFYWYRQILGQKVEFLVSFYNNEISEKSEIFDDQFSVERPDGSNFTLKIRSTKLEDSAMYFCASSNGGSLYGYTFGSGTRLTVV.

This clone was recorded only once. This rearrangement joins TRBV4-1 to TRBJ1-4; D gene ambiguous. V was cut by 0 bases and J by 4 bases, with 12 bases left in between. Germline lookup yields CDR1 MGHRA and CDR2 YSYEKL. The CDR3 runs 16 residues. For the CDR3, the DNA is TGCGCCAGCAGCCAAGAATTCGAAACAGTTAATGAAAAACTGTTTTTT. Translating gives CASSQEFETVNEKLFF.

The rearrangement uses TRBV7-9 and TRBJ2-4; TRBD1 matches at 9 bases. This CDR3 spans 15 amino acids. Germline CDR1 reads SEHNR; CDR2 reads FQNEAQ (reference sequence). The ends lost 5 bases at V and 6 bases at J; junction bases unmatched: 8. The DNA of the CDR3 is TGTGCCAGCAGCCCAAGGACAGGGGCGGCAAACATTCAGTACTTC. Amino acids: CASSPRTGAANIQYF.

This sequence joins TRBV11-2 and TRBJ1-2; possibly TRBD1 for D (5 bases). The V and J ends lost 5 bases and 2 bases respectively, with 15 bases between them. The germline CDR1 and CDR2 sequences are SGHAT and FQNNGV. The CDR3 extends over 15 amino acids. CDR3 in DNA: TGTGCCAGCAGCCCCCTGAAGGGGCTCAACTATGGCTACACCTTC. This translates into CASSPLKGLNYGYTF.

V usage is TRBV7-2 and J usage is TRBJ1-5; a weak D match, TRBD1 (6 bases). Germline V gene lookup returns CDR1 SGHTA and CDR2 FQGNSA. This CDR3 contains 13 residues. Trimming took 4 bases from V and 2 from J, leaving 6 bases between them. CDR3 protein: CASSYRGNQPQHF. The CDR3 DNA is TGTGCCAGCAGCTACAGGGGCAATCAGCCCCAGCATTTT.

The chain has TRBV5-1 and TRBJ2-3; no reliable D call. Germline assignment: CDR1 SGHRS and CDR2 YFSETQ. Trimming shortened V by 0 bases and J by 4 bases, and 12 bases separated the two germline ends. There are 15 residues in the CDR3. The CDR3 here is CASSLARGKADTQYF. The CDR3 DNA sequence: TGCGCCAGCAGCTTGGCCCGCGGCAAGGCAGATACGCAGTATTTT. Together with reference TRBV5-1 and TRBJ2-3, the CDR3 gives the full variable domain: KAGVTQTPRYLIKTRGQQVTLSCSPISGHRSVSWYQQTPGQGLQFLFEYFSETQRNKGNFPGRFSGRQFSNSRSEMNVSTLELGDSALYLCASSLARGKADTQYFGPGTRLTVL.

The chain links TRBV5-4 to TRBJ2-2; D is unresolved. Trimming stripped 0 bases from V and 6 bases from J, with 3 bases between. In germline, CDR1 is SGHNT, CDR2 YYREEE (reference sequence). This CDR3 contains 12 residues. CDR3 region: CASSLVSGELFF. The CDR3 DNA reads as TGTGCCAGCAGCTTGGTATCCGGGGAGCTGTTTTTT.

The chain recombines TRBV4-3 with TRBJ1-4; possibly TRBD1 for D (6 bases). Trimming cost V 8 bases and J 8 bases, with 15 bases left between them. The germline gives CDR1 LGHNA, CDR2 YSLEER. The CDR3 runs 13 residues. DNA of the CDR3: TGCGCCAGCGGGAGGGGGGACAACGAAAAACTGTTTTTT. The encoded protein is CASGRGDNEKLFF.

This chain connects TRBV28 to TRBJ2-7; D is possibly TRBD1 or TRBD2 (5 bases each). CDR1 and CDR2 (germline): MDHEN, SYDVKM. The CDR3 totals 13 residues. The V and J ends lost 8 bases and 2 bases respectively, with 13 bases between them. DNA for the CDR3: TGTGCCAGCGGGCCGGGACCACCCTACGAGCAGTACTTC. Amino acids: CASGPGPPYEQYF.

The chain employs TRBV19 and TRBJ2-7, with D perhaps being TRBD1 or TRBD2 (5 bases each). V was pared by 8 bases and J by 2 bases, with 19 bases between. From germline, CDR1 is LNHDA and CDR2 SQIVND (reference sequence). This CDR3 is 15 amino acids long. In DNA, the CDR3 is TGTGCCAGTCGTAAAGCCGGGACGGGCACCTACGAGCAGTACTTC. Translated: CASRKAGTGTYEQYF.

In its sample, this clone was seen a few times. This chain connects TRBV9 to TRBJ1-1, with D possibly TRBD1 on 6 matching bases. CDR3 size: 15 residues. CDR1 and CDR2 from the germline V gene are SGDLS and YYNGEE. Trimming shortened V by 3 bases and J by 4 bases, and 16 bases separated the two germline ends. The CDR3 reads CASSGTGQVGTEAFF. In nucleotides, the CDR3 is TGTGCCAGCAGCGGAACAGGGCAGGTGGGCACTGAAGCTTTCTTT.

The chain couples TRBV15 to TRBJ1-5; unclear D gene. The V and J ends lost 4 bases and 4 bases respectively, with 5 bases between them. The germline V gene encodes CDR1 LNHNV and CDR2 YYDKDF (reference sequence). The CDR3 runs to 12 residues. CDR3 in amino acids: CATSTRNQPQHF. The CDR3 DNA sequence: TGTGCCACCAGCACAAGAAATCAGCCCCAGCATTTT.

This clone occurred a few times. V is TRBV27 and J is TRBJ2-2; D may be TRBD2 (6 bases). Germline V gives CDR1 MNHEY, CDR2 SMNVEV (reference sequence). The CDR3 runs to 15 residues. Deletions cut 4 bases from V and 4 bases from J, with 13 bases between. The CDR3, as DNA: TGTGCCAGCAGTTGGAGGGTGGCGGGCACCGGGGAGCTGTTTTTT. Residues: CASSWRVAGTGELFF.

The V and J genes are TRBV11-2 and TRBJ2-2; D call uncertain. CDR1 is SGHAT and CDR2 is FQNNGV in the germline V gene. V lost 2 bases to trimming and J lost 7 bases, with 8 bases between them. There are 13 residues in the CDR3. The CDR3 nucleotides are TGTGCCAGCAGCTTATTGTTTTACGGGGAGCTGTTTTTT. It encodes CASSLLFYGELFF.

The chain joins TRBV5-1 to TRBJ2-7; a possible D gene is TRBD1 (6 bases). Germline-derived CDR1 and CDR2 are SGHRS and YFSETQ. The CDR3 totals 15 residues. Trimming cost V 1 base and J 3 bases, with 14 bases left between them. CDR3 in DNA: TGCGCCAGCAGCTTGTCGCAGGGGCGAAACTACGAGCAGTACTTC. Its translation: CASSLSQGRNYEQYF.

This chain joins TRBV7-9 and TRBJ2-1, with 12 bases lining up with TRBD2. This CDR3 has 17 amino acids. Germline V gene data show CDR1 as SEHNR and CDR2 as FQNEAQ (reference sequence). Losses at the gene ends were 0 bases for V and 2 bases for J; bases not matched to a gene: 2. The DNA for the CDR3 is TGTGCCAGCAGCTTAGCAACTAGCGGGAGGACCTACAATGAGCAGTTCTTC. Encoded protein: CASSLATSGRTYNEQFF.

The V call is TRBV2, the J call TRBJ1-3, with unresolved D. CDR1 is SNHLY and CDR2 is FYNNEI in the germline V gene. CDR3 size: 14 residues. The V end was cut by 2 bases, the J end by 4 bases, with 9 bases between. As DNA, the CDR3 is TGTGCCAGCAGTGAATTGGGTTACGGAAACACCATATATTTT. This sequence encodes CASSELGYGNTIYF.

The chain couples TRBV27 to TRBJ2-1, with D maybe TRBD2 (6 bases). CDR1 MNHEY and CDR2 SMNVEV come from the germline V gene (reference sequence). The V and J ends lost 7 bases and 0 bases respectively, with 16 bases between them. This CDR3 region has 16 residues. The CDR3 loop is CASKILAPSSYNEQFF. DNA for the CDR3: TGTGCCAGCAAGATTCTAGCGCCGAGCTCCTACAATGAGCAGTTCTTC.

This chain links TRBV28 with TRBJ1-1, with TRBD1 as a possible D gene (6 bases). Germline V CDR1 and CDR2: MDHEN, SYDVKM. The length of the CDR3 is 14 residues. V was clipped by 6 bases and J by 11 bases, with 22 bases between them. The CDR3 sequence: CASSLDRAYSGAFF. The CDR3 DNA is TGTGCCAGCAGCCTGGACAGAGCCTATTCAGGGGCTTTCTTT.

V is TRBV5-6 and J is TRBJ1-2; maybe TRBD1 (6 bases). Trimming pared 6 bases from V and 3 bases from J, leaving 12 bases between. The CDR3 runs to 13 residues. Germline values: CDR1 SGHDT, CDR2 YYEEEE. CDR3 protein: CASKGGVDYGYTF. The DNA of the CDR3 is TGTGCCAGCAAAGGGGGGGTGGACTATGGCTACACCTTC.

This clone is medium-sized (0.01 to 0.1%) by share. This chain joins TRBV7-9 and TRBJ2-5; D could derive from TRBD1 or TRBD2 (5 bases each). Per germline, CDR1 SEHNR and CDR2 FQNEAQ (reference sequence). The V end was cut by 2 bases, the J end by 4 bases, with 14 bases between. This CDR3 has 15 amino acids. The CDR3 is CASSLKGSGRETQYF. CDR3 nucleotide sequence: TGTGCCAGCAGCTTAAAGGGGAGTGGTAGAGAGACCCAGTACTTC.

The CDR3 DNA reads as TGTGCCAGCAGCAAGAAGGGGCAGTACTTC. Amino acid sequence: CASSKKGQYF. The chain recombines TRBV21-1 with TRBJ2-7. TRBV21-1 is shown as a pseudogene. This CDR3 has 10 residues.

The V gene is TRBV25-1, the J gene TRBJ2-2; tentatively, D is TRBD2 (5 bases). V was pared by 2 bases and J by 6 bases, with 10 bases between. CDR3 size: 14 residues. Germline V gene sequence: CDR1 MGHDK, CDR2 SYGVNS. The CDR3 reads CASSEREGAGELFF. Written as DNA, the CDR3 is TGTGCCAGCAGTGAAAGAGAGGGAGCCGGGGAGCTGTTTTTT.